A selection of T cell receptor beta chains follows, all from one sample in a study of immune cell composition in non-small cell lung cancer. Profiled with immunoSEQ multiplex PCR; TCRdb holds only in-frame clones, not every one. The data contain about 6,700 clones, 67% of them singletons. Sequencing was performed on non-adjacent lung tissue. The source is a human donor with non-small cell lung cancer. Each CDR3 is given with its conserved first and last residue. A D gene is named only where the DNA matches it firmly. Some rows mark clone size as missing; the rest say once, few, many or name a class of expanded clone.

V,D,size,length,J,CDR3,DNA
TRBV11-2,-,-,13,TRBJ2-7,CASSLNSGIEQYF,TGTGCCAGCAGCCTTAACAGCGGTATTGAGCAGTACTTC
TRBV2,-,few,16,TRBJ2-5,CASRTRWSSPGETQYF,TGTGCCAGCAGGACTAGGTGGTCGTCGCCGGGGGAGACCCAGTACTTC
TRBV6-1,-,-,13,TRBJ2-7,CASSEASSYEQYF,TGTGCCAGCAGTGAAGCGTCCAGCTACGAGCAGTACTTC
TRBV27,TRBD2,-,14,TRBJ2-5,CASSLSPGGETQYF,TGTGCCAGCAGTTTATCGCCGGGGGGAGAGACCCAGTACTTC
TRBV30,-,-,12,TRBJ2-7,CAWGTGTYEQYF,TGTGCCTGGGGAACAGGAACCTACGAGCAGTACTTC
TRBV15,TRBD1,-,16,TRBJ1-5,CATSGLDRGLNQPQHF,TGTGCCACCAGCGGGCTAGACAGGGGGCTAAATCAGCCCCAGCATTTT
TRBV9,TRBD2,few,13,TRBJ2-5,CASSLGGAGTQYF,TGTGCCAGCAGCCTCGGGGGGGCCGGGACCCAGTACTTC
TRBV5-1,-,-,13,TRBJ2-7,CASSRGGSYEQYF,TGCGCCAGCAGTAGAGGGGGCTCCTACGAGCAGTACTTC
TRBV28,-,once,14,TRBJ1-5,CASSYRRLNQPQHF,TGTGCCAGCAGTTACAGGCGCCTCAATCAGCCCCAGCATTTT
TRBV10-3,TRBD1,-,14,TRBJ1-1,CAISDLTGGTEAFF,TGTGCCATCAGTGATCTGACAGGGGGCACTGAAGCTTTCTTT
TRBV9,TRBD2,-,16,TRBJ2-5,CASSPGTRVGVETQYF,TGTGCCAGCAGCCCGGGGACTAGGGTAGGGGTCGAGACCCAGTACTTC
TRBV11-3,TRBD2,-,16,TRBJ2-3,CASSLDSGILTDTQYF,TGTGCCAGCAGCTTAGATAGCGGGATTCTGACAGATACGCAGTATTTT
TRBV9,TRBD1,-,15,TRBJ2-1,CASSETGGGGNEQFF,TGTGCCAGCAGTGAAACAGGGGGCGGAGGCAATGAGCAGTTCTTC
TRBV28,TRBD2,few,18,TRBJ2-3,CASQGNPLAGGLQDTQYF,TGTGCCAGCCAAGGGAATCCCCTAGCGGGAGGGCTTCAAGATACGCAGTATTTT
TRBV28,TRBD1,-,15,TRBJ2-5,CASSPDRGRIETQYF,TGTGCCAGCAGCCCGGACAGGGGTCGGATCGAGACCCAGTACTTC
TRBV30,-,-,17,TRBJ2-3,CAWSVLIGRGSTDTQYF,TGTGCCTGGAGTGTGCTTATTGGACGGGGTAGCACAGATACGCAGTATTTT
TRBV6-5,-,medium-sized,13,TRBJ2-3,CASSTNSGDTQYF,TGTGCCAGCAGTACCAACTCAGGTGATACGCAGTATTTT
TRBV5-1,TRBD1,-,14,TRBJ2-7,CATSRGTGEYEQYF,TGCGCCACCTCACGGGGGACAGGGGAATACGAGCAGTACTTC
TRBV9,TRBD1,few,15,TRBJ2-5,CASSVVGTEKETQYF,TGTGCCAGCAGCGTAGTTGGGACAGAAAAAGAGACCCAGTACTTC
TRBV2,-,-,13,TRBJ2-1,CASLDSHYNEQFF,TGTGCCAGCCTGGACAGTCACTACAATGAGCAGTTCTTC
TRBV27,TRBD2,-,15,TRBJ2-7,CASRPIAGGGYEQYF,TGTGCCAGCAGACCCATAGCGGGAGGGGGATACGAGCAGTACTTC
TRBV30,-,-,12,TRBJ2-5,CAWSVPGGTQYF,TGTGCCTGGAGCGTGCCCGGAGGGACCCAGTACTTC
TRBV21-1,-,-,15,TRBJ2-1,CASSKDAESYNEQFF,TGTGCCAGCAGCAAAGACGCGGAATCCTACAATGAGCAGTTCTTC
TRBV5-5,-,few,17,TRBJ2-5,CASSYAGVQGRQETQYF,TGTGCCAGCAGCTACGCGGGGGTCCAGGGGCGACAAGAGACCCAGTACTTC
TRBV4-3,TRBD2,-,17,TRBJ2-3,CASSQVGASGRADTQYF,TGCGCCAGCAGCCAAGTGGGGGCTAGCGGGAGAGCAGATACGCAGTATTTT
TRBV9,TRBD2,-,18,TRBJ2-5,CASSAAGTSGGEQETQYF,TGTGCCAGCAGCGCCGCCGGGACTAGCGGGGGCGAGCAAGAGACCCAGTACTTC
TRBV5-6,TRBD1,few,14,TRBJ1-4,CASRRQGSNEKLFF,TGTGCCAGCAGAAGACAGGGATCTAATGAAAAACTGTTTTTT
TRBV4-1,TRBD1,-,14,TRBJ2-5,CASSQRDREETQYF,TGCGCCAGCAGCCAACGGGACAGGGAGGAGACCCAGTACTTC
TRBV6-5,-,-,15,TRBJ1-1,CASSRLKTGNTEAFF,TGTGCCAGCAGCCGCCTAAAGACAGGGAACACTGAAGCTTTCTTT
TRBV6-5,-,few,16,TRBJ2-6,CASSYSIAGGANVLTF,TGTGCCAGCAGTTACTCGATCGCGGGAGGGGCCAACGTCCTGACTTTC
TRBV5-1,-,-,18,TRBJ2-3,CASSLGLIQGTGTDTQYF,TGCGCCAGCAGCTTGGGTCTCATTCAGGGAACAGGCACAGATACGCAGTATTTT
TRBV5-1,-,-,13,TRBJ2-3,CASSLAPADTQYF,TGCGCCAGCAGCTTGGCTCCCGCGGATACGCAGTATTTT
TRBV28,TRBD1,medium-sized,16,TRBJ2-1,CASSFTGTGLYNEQFF,TGTGCCAGCAGTTTCACCGGGACAGGACTTTACAATGAGCAGTTCTTC
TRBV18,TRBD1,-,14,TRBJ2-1,CASSQTDRVNEQFF,TGTGCCAGCTCACAGACCGACAGGGTCAATGAGCAGTTCTTC
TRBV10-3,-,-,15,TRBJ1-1,CAISAVLEWNTEAFF,TGTGCCATCAGTGCGGTCCTGGAGTGGAACACTGAAGCTTTCTTT
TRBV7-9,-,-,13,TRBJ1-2,CASSLGGSDGYTF,TGTGCCAGCAGCTTAGGAGGTTCCGACGGCTACACCTTC
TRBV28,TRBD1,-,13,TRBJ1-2,CAVKPGQIYGYTF,TGTGCCGTTAAACCGGGACAGATCTATGGCTACACCTTC
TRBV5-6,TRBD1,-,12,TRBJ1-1,CASRLRTGEAFF,TGTGCCAGCAGATTGCGGACAGGGGAAGCTTTCTTT
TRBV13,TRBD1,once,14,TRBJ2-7,CASSFGTGRGEQYF,TGTGCCAGCAGCTTCGGGACAGGGAGAGGGGAGCAGTACTTC
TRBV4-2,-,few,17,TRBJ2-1,CASSQEGAASPYNEQFF,TGTGCCAGCAGCCAAGAAGGGGCGGCCAGTCCCTACAATGAGCAGTTCTTC
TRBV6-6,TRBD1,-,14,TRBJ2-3,CASSSPGTGLAQYF,TGTGCCAGCAGTAGTCCCGGGACAGGGCTTGCGCAGTATTTT